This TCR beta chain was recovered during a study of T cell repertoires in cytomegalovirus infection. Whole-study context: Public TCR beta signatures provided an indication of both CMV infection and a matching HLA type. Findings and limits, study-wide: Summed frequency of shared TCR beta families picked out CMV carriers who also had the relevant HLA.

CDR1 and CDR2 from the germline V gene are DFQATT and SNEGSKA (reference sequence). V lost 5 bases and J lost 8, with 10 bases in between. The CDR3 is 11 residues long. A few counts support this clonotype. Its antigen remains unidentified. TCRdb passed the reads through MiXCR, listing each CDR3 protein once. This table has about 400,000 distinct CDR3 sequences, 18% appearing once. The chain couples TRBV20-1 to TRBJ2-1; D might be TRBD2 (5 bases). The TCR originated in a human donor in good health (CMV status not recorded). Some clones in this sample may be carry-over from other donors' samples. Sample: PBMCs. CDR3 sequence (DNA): TGCAGTGCTGGAGCGGCGGATGAGCAGTTCTTC. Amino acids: CSAGAADEQFF.